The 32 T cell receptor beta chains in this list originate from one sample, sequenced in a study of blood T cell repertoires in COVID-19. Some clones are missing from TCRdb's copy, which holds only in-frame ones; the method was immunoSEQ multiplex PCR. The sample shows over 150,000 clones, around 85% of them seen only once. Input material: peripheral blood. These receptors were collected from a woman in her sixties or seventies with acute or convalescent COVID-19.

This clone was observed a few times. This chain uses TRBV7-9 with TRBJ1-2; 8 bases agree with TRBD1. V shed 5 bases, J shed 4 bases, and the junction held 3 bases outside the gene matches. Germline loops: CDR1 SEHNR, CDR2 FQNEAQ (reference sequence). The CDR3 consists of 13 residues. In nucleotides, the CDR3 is TGTGCCAGCAGCCTCCAGGGGGCCTATGGCTACACCTTC. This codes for CASSLQGAYGYTF.

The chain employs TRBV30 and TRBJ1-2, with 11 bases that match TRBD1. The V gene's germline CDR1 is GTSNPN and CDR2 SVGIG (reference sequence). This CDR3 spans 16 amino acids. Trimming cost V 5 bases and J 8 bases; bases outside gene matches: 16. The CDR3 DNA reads TGTGCCTGGGGCACGAAGGCGGGACAGGGGGTGTGGGGCTACACCTTC. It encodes CAWGTKAGQGVWGYTF.

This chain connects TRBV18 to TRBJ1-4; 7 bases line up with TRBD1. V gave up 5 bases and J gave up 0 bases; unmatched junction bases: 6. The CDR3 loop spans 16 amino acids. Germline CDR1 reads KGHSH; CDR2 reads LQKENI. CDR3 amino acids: CASSFGQASTNEKLFF. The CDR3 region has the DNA TGTGCCAGCTCATTTGGACAGGCTTCAACTAATGAAAAACTGTTTTTT.

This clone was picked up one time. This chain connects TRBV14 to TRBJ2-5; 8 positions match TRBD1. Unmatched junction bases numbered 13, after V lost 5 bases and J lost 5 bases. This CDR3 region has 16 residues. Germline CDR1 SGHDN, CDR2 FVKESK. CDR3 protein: CASSDRGAEHWETQYF. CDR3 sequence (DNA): TGTGCCAGCAGCGACAGGGGAGCGGAACACTGGGAGACCCAGTACTTC.

CDR3 sequence reads: CASSSEGSNYGYTF. CDR3 DNA sequence: TGTGCCAGCAGTAGCGAGGGCTCTAACTATGGCTACACCTTC. This chain links TRBV25-1 with TRBJ1-2; D not resolved. Germline CDR1 is MGHDK and CDR2 is SYGVNS. V was pared by 5 bases and J by 0 bases, with 10 bases between. The CDR3 covers 14 residues.

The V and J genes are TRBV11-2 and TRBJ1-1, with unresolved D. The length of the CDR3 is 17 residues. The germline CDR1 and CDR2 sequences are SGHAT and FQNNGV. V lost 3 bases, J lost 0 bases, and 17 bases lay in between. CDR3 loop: CASSFIDDLALNTEAFF. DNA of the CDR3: TGTGCCAGCAGCTTTATAGACGACCTAGCCTTGAACACTGAAGCTTTCTTT.

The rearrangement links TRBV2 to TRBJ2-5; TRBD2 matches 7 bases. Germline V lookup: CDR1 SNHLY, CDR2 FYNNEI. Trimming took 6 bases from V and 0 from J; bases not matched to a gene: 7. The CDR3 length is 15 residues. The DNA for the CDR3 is TGTGCCAGCAGGGAACGGGGACTAAACCAAGAGACCCAGTACTTC. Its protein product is CASRERGLNQETQYF.

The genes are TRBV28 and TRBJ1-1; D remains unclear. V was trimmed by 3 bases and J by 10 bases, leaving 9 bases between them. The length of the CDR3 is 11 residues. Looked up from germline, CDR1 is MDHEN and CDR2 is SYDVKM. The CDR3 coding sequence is TGTGCCAGCAGTTTGAGGATTGTAGCTTTCTTT. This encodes CASSLRIVAFF.

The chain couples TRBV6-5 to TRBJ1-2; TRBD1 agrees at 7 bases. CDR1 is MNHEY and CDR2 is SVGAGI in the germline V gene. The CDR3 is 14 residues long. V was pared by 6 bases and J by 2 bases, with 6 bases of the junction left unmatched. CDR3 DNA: TGTGCCAGCAGCCGAGAACAGGGGAACTATGGCTACACCTTC. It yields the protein CASSREQGNYGYTF.

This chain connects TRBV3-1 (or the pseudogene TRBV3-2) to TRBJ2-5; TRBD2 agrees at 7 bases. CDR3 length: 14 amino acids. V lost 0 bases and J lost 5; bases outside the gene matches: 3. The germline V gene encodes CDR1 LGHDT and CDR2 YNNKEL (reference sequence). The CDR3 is CASSQEGGAETQYF. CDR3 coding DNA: TGTGCCAGCAGCCAAGAGGGAGGGGCGGAGACCCAGTACTTC.

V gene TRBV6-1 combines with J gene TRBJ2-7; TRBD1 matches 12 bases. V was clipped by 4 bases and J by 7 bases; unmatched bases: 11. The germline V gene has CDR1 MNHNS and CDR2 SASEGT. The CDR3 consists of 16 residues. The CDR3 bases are TGTGCCAGCAGTGCATCCCTTGGGACAGGGGGCAATGAGCAGTACGTC. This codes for CASSASLGTGGNEQYV.

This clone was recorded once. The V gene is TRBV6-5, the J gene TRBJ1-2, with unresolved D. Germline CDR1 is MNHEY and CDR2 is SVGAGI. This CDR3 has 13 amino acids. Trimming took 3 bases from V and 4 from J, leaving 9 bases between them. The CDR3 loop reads CASSYSHPYGYTF. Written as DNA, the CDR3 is TGTGCCAGCAGTTATTCACACCCCTATGGCTACACCTTC.

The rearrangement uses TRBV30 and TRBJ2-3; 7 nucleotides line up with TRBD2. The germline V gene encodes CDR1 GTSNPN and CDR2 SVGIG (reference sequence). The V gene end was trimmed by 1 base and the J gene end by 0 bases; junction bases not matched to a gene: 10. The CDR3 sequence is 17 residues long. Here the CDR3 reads CAWSEGGGPSSTDTQYF. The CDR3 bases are TGTGCCTGGAGTGAAGGCGGGGGTCCTTCTAGCACAGATACGCAGTATTTT.

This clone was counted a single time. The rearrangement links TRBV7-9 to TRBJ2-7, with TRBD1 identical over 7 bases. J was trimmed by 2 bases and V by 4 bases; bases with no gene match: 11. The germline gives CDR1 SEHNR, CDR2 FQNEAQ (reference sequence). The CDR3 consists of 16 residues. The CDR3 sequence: CASSSGPGTAAYEQYF. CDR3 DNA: TGTGCCAGCAGCTCTGGACCCGGGACAGCCGCCTACGAGCAGTACTTC. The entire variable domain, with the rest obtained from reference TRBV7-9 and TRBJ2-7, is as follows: DTGVSQNPRHKITKRGQNVTFRCDPISEHNRLYWYRQTLGQGPEFLTYFQNEAQLEKSRLLSDRFSAERPKGSFSTLEIQRTEQGDSAMYLCASSSGPGTAAYEQYFGPGTRLTVT.

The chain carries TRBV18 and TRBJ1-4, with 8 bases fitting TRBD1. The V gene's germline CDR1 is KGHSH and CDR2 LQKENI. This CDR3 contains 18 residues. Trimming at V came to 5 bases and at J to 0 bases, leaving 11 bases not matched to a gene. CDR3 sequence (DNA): TGTGCCAGCTCAGAACAGGGGGGAGCCTCCCCAACTAATGAAAAACTGTTTTTT. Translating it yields CASSEQGGASPTNEKLFF.

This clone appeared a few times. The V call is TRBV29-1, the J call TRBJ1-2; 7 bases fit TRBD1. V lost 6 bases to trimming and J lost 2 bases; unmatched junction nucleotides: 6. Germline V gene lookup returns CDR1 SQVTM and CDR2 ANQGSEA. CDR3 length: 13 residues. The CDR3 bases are TGCAGCGTCACGCCACAGGGGAACTATGGCTACACCTTC. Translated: CSVTPQGNYGYTF.

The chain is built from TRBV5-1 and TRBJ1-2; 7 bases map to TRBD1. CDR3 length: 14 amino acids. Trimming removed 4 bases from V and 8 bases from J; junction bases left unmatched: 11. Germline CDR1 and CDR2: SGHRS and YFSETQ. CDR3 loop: CASSPIPQGGGYTF. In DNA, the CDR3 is TGCGCCAGCAGCCCGATTCCTCAGGGGGGAGGCTACACCTTC.

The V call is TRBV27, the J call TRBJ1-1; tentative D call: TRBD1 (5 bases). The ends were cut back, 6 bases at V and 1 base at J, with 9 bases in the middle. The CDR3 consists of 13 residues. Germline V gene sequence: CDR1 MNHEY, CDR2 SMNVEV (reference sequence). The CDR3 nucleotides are TGTGCCAGCAGCTTCGACAGGAACACTGAAGCTTTCTTT. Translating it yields CASSFDRNTEAFF.

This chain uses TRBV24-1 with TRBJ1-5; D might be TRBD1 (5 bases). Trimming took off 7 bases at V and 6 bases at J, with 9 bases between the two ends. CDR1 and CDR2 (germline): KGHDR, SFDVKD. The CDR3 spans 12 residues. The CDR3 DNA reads TGTGCCACCAGGGGGCCGGGTCAGCCCCAGCATTTT. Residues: CATRGPGQPQHF.

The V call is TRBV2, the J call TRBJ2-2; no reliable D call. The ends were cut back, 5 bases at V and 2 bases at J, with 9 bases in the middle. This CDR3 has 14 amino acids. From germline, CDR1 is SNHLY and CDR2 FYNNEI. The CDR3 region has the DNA TGTGCCAGCAGTCCCGACTTTAACACCGGGGAGCTGTTTTTT. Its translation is CASSPDFNTGELFF.

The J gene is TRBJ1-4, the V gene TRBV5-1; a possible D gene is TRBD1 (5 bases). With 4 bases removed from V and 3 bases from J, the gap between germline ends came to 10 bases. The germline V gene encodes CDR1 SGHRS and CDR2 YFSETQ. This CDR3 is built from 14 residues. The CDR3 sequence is CASSPQGANEKLFF. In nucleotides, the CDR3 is TGCGCCAGCAGCCCTCAGGGCGCTAATGAAAAACTGTTTTTT. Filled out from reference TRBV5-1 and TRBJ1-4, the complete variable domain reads KAGVTQTPRYLIKTRGQQVTLSCSPISGHRSVSWYQQTPGQGLQFLFEYFSETQRNKGNFPGRFSGRQFSNSRSEMNVSTLELGDSALYLCASSPQGANEKLFFGSGTQLSVL.

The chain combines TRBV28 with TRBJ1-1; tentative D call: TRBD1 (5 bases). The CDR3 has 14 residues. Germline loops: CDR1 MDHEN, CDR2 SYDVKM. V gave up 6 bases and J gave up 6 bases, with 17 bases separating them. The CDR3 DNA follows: TGTGCCAGCAGCTCTGACGGGGGAATCCCTGAAGCTTTCTTT. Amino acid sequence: CASSSDGGIPEAFF.

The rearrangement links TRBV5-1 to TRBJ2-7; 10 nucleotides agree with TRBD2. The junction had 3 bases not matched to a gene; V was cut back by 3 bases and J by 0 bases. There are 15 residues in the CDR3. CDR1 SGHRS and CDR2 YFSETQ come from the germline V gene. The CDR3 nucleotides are TGCGCCAGCAGCTGGGGGACTAGCGACTCCTACGAGCAGTACTTC. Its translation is CASSWGTSDSYEQYF. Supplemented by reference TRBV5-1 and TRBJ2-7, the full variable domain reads KAGVTQTPRYLIKTRGQQVTLSCSPISGHRSVSWYQQTPGQGLQFLFEYFSETQRNKGNFPGRFSGRQFSNSRSEMNVSTLELGDSALYLCASSWGTSDSYEQYFGPGTRLTVT.

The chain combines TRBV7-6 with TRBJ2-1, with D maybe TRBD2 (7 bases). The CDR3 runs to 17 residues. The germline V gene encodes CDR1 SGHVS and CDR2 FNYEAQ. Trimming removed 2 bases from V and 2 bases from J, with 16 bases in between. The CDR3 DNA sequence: TGTGCCAGCAGCTTACGGTCAGGAGGGGGGGCCTACAATGAGCAGTTCTTC. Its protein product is CASSLRSGGGAYNEQFF.

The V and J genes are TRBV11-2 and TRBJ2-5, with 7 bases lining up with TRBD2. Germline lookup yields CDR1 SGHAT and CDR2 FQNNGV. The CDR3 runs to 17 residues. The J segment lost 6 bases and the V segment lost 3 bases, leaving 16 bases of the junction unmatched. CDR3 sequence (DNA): TGTGCCAGCAGCTTCCTGGCGGGAGCGGACGGCGGAAAGACCCAGTACTTC. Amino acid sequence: CASSFLAGADGGKTQYF.

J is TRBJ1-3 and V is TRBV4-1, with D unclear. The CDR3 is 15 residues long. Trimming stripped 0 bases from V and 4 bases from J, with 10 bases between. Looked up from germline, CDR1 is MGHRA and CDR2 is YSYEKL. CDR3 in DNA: TGCGCCAGCAGCCAAGACAGGACTCCGGGAAACACCATATATTTT. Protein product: CASSQDRTPGNTIYF.

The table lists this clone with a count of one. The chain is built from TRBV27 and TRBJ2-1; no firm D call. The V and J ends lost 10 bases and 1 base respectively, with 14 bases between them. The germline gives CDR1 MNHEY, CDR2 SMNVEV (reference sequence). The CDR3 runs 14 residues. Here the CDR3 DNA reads TGTGCCACCGTCCGGTCCACGTCCTACAATGAGCAGTTCTTC. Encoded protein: CATVRSTSYNEQFF.

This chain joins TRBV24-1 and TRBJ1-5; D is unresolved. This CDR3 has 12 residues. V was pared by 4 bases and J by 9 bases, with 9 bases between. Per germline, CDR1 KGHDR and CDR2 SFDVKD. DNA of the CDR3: TGTGCCACCAGTGAAGGAGGGTTGCCCCAGCATTTT. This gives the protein CATSEGGLPQHF.

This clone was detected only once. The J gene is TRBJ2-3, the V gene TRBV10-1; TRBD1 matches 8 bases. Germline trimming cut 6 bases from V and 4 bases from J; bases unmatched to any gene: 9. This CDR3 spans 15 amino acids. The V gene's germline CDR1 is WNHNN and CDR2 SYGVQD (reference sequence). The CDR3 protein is CASREDRAGADTQYF. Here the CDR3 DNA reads TGCGCCAGCAGGGAGGACAGGGCTGGCGCAGATACGCAGTATTTT.

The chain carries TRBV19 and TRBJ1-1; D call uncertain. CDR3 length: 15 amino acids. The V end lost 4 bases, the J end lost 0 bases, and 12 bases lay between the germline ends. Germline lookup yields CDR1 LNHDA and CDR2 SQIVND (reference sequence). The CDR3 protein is CASSTYTELNTEAFF. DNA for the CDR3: TGTGCCAGTAGTACCTATACAGAGCTGAACACTGAAGCTTTCTTT.

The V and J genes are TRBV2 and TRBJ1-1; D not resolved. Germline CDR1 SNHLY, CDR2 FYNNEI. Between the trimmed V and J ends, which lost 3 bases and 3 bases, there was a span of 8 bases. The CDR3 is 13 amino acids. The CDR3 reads CASSEGIYTEAFF. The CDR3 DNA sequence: TGTGCCAGCAGTGAGGGCATTTACACTGAAGCTTTCTTT. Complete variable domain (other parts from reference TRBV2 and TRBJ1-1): EPEVTQTPSHQVTQMGQEVILRCVPISNHLYFYWYRQILGQKVEFLVSFYNNEISEKSEIFDDQFSVERPDGSNFTLKIRSTKLEDSAMYFCASSEGIYTEAFFGQGTRLTVV.

In DNA form, the CDR3 reads TGCGCCACGTCGTCGGGCTCTGGGGCCAACGTCCTGACTTTC. Its protein product is CATSSGSGANVLTF. The chain combines TRBV5-1 with TRBJ2-6; no clear D. V lost 9 bases, J lost 0 bases, and 10 bases lay in between. The CDR3 runs 14 residues. The germline gives CDR1 SGHRS, CDR2 YFSETQ.